These 21 T cell receptor beta chains were all obtained from the same sample, sequenced in a study of blood T cell repertoires in COVID-19 (dated by TCRdb to about 2020). The library was built by means of the immunoSEQ multiplex PCR assay. TCRdb retrieved this table from immuneACCESS and kept in-frame rearrangements only. Not all clones are present; in checked studies, unresolved V genes account for under half, and no reason is known for the remainder. Counted in this sample were roughly 200,000 clones; around 80% of them appeared once. Of the sample, roughly 7.6% falls within the top ten clones. The sequencing sample was made of peripheral blood. The receptors were sampled from a woman of 80 years or more with COVID-19, enrolled during active disease.

The genes are TRBV6-5 and TRBJ1-1, with TRBD1 identical over 7 bases. V was pared by 6 bases and J by 0 bases, with 7 bases of the junction left unmatched. Germline CDR1 reads MNHEY; CDR2 reads SVGAGI. The CDR3 extends over 15 amino acids. DNA of the CDR3: TGTGCCAGCAGACAGACCGGGACAGTGAACACTGAAGCTTTCTTT. This encodes CASRQTGTVNTEAFF.

The chain uses TRBV5-1 and TRBJ2-1, with TRBD2 identical over 13 bases. The CDR3 contains 16 residues. The germline V gene has CDR1 SGHRS and CDR2 YFSETQ. Losses at the gene ends were 4 bases for V and 5 bases for J; bases not matched to a gene: 6. The CDR3 reads CASSGAGTSGDNEQFF. The CDR3 DNA reads as TGCGCCAGCAGCGGCGCCGGGACTAGCGGGGACAATGAGCAGTTCTTC.

This clone was detected only a few times. The chain combines TRBV9 with TRBJ1-1; 7 bases match TRBD1. CDR1 SGDLS and CDR2 YYNGEE come from the germline V gene. J lost 1 base, V lost 1 base, and 4 bases had no gene match. The CDR3 is made up of 15 amino acids. The CDR3 DNA follows: TGTGCCAGCAGCGTAAAGGGACAGACGAACACTGAAGCTTTCTTT. Translating gives CASSVKGQTNTEAFF.

The rearrangement links TRBV2 to TRBJ1-2; 10 nucleotides match TRBD1. The ends lost 7 bases at V and 2 bases at J; junction bases unmatched: 4. The CDR3 is 14 amino acids. Germline V CDR1 and CDR2: SNHLY, FYNNEI. The CDR3 DNA sequence: TGTGCCAGCAACGACAGGGGGCAGAACTATGGCTACACCTTC. Its protein product is CASNDRGQNYGYTF.

The chain employs TRBV6-6 and TRBJ2-5; TRBD1 might be the D (6 bases). V lost 9 bases to trimming and J lost 4 bases, with 21 bases between them. CDR1 is MNHNY, CDR2 SVGAGI, per germline (reference sequence). The CDR3 contains 15 residues. The CDR3 protein is CASHRDTSPSETQYF. Written as DNA, the CDR3 is TGTGCCAGTCATAGGGACACCTCACCCTCAGAGACCCAGTACTTC.

The chain employs TRBV5-1 and TRBJ2-1, with D perhaps matching TRBD1 (6 bases). V was shortened by 2 bases and J by 5 bases, with 14 bases between the two germline ends. The CDR3 covers 15 residues. Germline CDR1 is SGHRS and CDR2 is YFSETQ. The CDR3 sequence is CASSLWGHSNNEQFF. Here the CDR3 DNA reads TGCGCCAGCAGCTTATGGGGGCATTCAAACAATGAGCAGTTCTTC.

The V and J genes are TRBV5-3 and TRBJ1-4; D might be TRBD1 (5 bases). TRBV5-3 belongs to the ORF category, with a function that is uncertain. Deletions cut 4 bases from V and 6 bases from J, with 19 bases between. This CDR3 has 16 amino acids. In DNA, the CDR3 is TGTGCCAGAAGCCCAGTCAGGGCGGGGGGATATGAAAAACTGTTTTTT. This encodes CARSPVRAGGYEKLFF.

This clone has only one observation. This same CDR3 is encoded by further DNA sequences in the sample. CDR3 sequence: CASSLGSSSYNEQFF. The CDR3 nucleotides read TGCGCCAGCAGCTTGGGGTCCAGCTCCTACAATGAGCAGTTCTTC. The V call is TRBV5-1, the J call TRBJ2-1; D is ambiguous. Germline V gives CDR1 SGHRS, CDR2 YFSETQ. The CDR3 extends over 15 amino acids. Trimming removed 0 bases at V and 0 bases at J, with 7 bases between.

Of note for this clone: Other DNA sequences of this sample code for an identical CDR3. The chain combines TRBV18 with TRBJ1-1; the match to TRBD1 covers 8 bases. The V segment lost 3 bases and the J segment 4 bases; nucleotides outside the gene matches: 4. This CDR3 has 14 amino acids. Looked up from germline, CDR1 is KGHSH and CDR2 is LQKENI. The CDR3 region is CASSPRQGRTEAFF. CDR3 in DNA: TGTGCCAGCTCACCCCGACAGGGGCGCACTGAAGCTTTCTTT. Drawing the rest from reference TRBV18 and TRBJ1-1, the complete variable domain is NAGVMQNPRHLVRRRGQEARLRCSPMKGHSHVYWYRQLPEEGLKFMVYLQKENIIDESGMPKERFSAEFPKEGPSILRIQQVVRGDSAAYFCASSPRQGRTEAFFGQGTRLTVV.

This clone was counted only a few times. The chain couples TRBV19 to TRBJ1-6; TRBD1 matches 7 bases. V lost 7 bases, J lost 1 base, and 7 bases stayed unmatched. Germline CDR1 LNHDA, CDR2 SQIVND (reference sequence). The CDR3 is 16 amino acids. CDR3 in DNA: TGTGCCAGTACCCCGACAGGGAGGTCCTATAATTCACCCCTCCACTTT. This sequence encodes CASTPTGRSYNSPLHF.

The CDR3 is CASSLRTGEGYTF. The DNA for the CDR3 is TGCGCCAGCAGTCTTAGGACAGGAGAAGGCTACACCTTC. V gene TRBV5-1 combines with J gene TRBJ1-2; 7 nucleotides line up with TRBD1. Germline V gene lookup returns CDR1 SGHRS and CDR2 YFSETQ. V shed 5 bases and J 8 bases; nucleotides not matched to a gene: 9. CDR3 size: 13 residues.

The V and J genes are TRBV6-5 and TRBJ1-3, with D hard to call. Germline V lookup: CDR1 MNHEY, CDR2 SVGAGI. CDR3 length: 15 amino acids. V was trimmed by 1 base and J by 2 bases, leaving 9 bases between them. This chain's CDR3 is CASSYLGITGNTIYF. CDR3 sequence (DNA): TGTGCCAGCAGTTACTTGGGCATCACTGGAAACACCATATATTTT.

The J gene is TRBJ1-2, the V gene TRBV5-4, with D maybe TRBD1 (6 bases). CDR1 is SGHNT and CDR2 is YYREEE in the germline V gene (reference sequence). CDR3 length: 15 residues. V shed 3 bases and J shed 4 bases, with 16 bases lying between them. DNA for the CDR3: TGTGCCAGCAGCTCGGGGGGGGCTGCGGGCTATGGCTACACCTTC. Amino acid sequence: CASSSGGAAGYGYTF.

The CDR3 is CASSYGLAYQETQYF. For the CDR3, the DNA is TGTGCCAGCAGTTACGGCCTAGCGTACCAAGAGACCCAGTACTTC. The chain is built from TRBV6-5 and TRBJ2-5, with D maybe TRBD2 (6 bases). Germline lookup yields CDR1 MNHEY and CDR2 SVGAGI. This CDR3 has 15 residues. V was shortened by 2 bases and J by 0 bases, with 10 bases between the two germline ends.

The genes are TRBV10-1 and TRBJ1-2; no definite D call. Germline CDR1 WNHNN, CDR2 SYGVQD (reference sequence). The V and J ends lost 6 bases and 3 bases respectively, with 8 bases between them. This CDR3 comprises 12 residues. CDR3 amino acids: CASRGLHYGYTF. The CDR3 bases are TGCGCCAGCAGAGGACTGCACTATGGCTACACCTTC.

The rearrangement joins TRBV9 to TRBJ1-2, with D tentatively TRBD1 (6 bases). CDR1 SGDLS and CDR2 YYNGEE come from the germline V gene. The CDR3 length is 14 residues. V lost 1 base to trimming and J lost 4 bases, with 11 bases between them. The CDR3 DNA sequence: TGTGCCAGCAGCGTACCGGGGGGCGCCTATGGCTACACCTTC. This translates into CASSVPGGAYGYTF.

The chain combines TRBV28 with TRBJ1-6; D is unclear. This CDR3 spans 15 amino acids. V was pared by 10 bases and J by 5 bases, with 18 bases between. Germline CDR1 is MDHEN and CDR2 is SYDVKM. The CDR3 coding sequence is TGTGCCACTCACCGACTTGAGCCTAATAATTCACCCCTCCACTTT. It translates to CATHRLEPNNSPLHF.

J is TRBJ1-5 and V is TRBV19; the match to TRBD1 covers 8 bases. Germline CDR1 and CDR2: LNHDA and SQIVND (reference sequence). The CDR3 spans 15 residues. The V gene end was trimmed by 3 bases and the J gene end by 9 bases; junction bases not matched to a gene: 10. The CDR3 protein is CASSIPGGAGAPQHF. CDR3 in DNA: TGTGCCAGTAGTATTCCAGGGGGCGCCGGGGCGCCCCAGCATTTT.

The V gene is TRBV7-9, the J gene TRBJ1-4; TRBD1 matches at 8 bases. CDR3 size: 13 residues. The V gene end was trimmed by 5 bases and the J gene end by 8 bases; junction bases not matched to a gene: 4. CDR1 and CDR2 (germline): SEHNR, FQNEAQ (reference sequence). CDR3: CASSTGGREKLFF. The CDR3 nucleotides are TGTGCCAGCAGCACAGGGGGGCGGGAAAAACTGTTTTTT.

The rearrangement links TRBV9 to TRBJ2-3; 11 positions match TRBD1. CDR3 size: 15 residues. The trim removed 4 bases at V and 5 bases at J, leaving 6 bases unmatched. CDR1 is SGDLS, CDR2 YYNGEE, per germline. CDR3 DNA sequence: TGTGCCAGCAGCCTCTCCGGGACAGGGGGAGATACGCAGTATTTT. Residues: CASSLSGTGGDTQYF.

CDR3 region: CATSRVFLGSNEQFF. The CDR3 DNA follows: TGTGCCACCAGCAGAGTTTTCCTCGGGTCCAATGAGCAGTTCTTC. The chain couples TRBV15 to TRBJ2-1; D not resolved. The ends were cut back, 1 base at V and 6 bases at J, with 13 bases in the middle. Germline-derived CDR1 and CDR2 are LNHNV and YYDKDF (reference sequence). This CDR3 contains 15 residues.